The source of this TCR beta chain is a study of blood T cell repertoires in COVID-19. Study overall: Whether acute or convalescent, the COVID-19 samples came from the United States, Italy and Spain. From T cells, B-cell-depleted T cells, or PBMCs came the material, which was cDNA or gDNA.

CDR3 length: 15 residues. This clone showed up just once. In the authors' workflow: Reference gene primer amplification in the assay estimated nucleated cell counts. Sequencing was performed with immunoSEQ multiplex PCR; in TCRdb, only in-frame clones are kept and a portion is missing. V and J calls plus clone size are reproduced from that table; the DNA served to infer D and trimming. The repertoire holds about 76,000 clones, with more than 75% as singletons. The chain uses TRBV21-1 and TRBJ1-2; no DNA check was done on the table's D call, TRBD1. TRBV21-1 is a pseudogene segment. The sequence was collected from a human donor in a cohort sampled during active COVID-19. The sample consisted of peripheral blood. CDR3 nucleotide sequence: TGTGCCAGCAGCAAAAATTATTACAGGGCAGATGGCTACACCTTC. Encoded protein: CASSKNYYRADGYTF.